This T cell receptor beta chain is drawn from a study of blood T cell repertoires in COVID-19. With 4 bases clipped from V and 1 base from J, the junction kept 4 bases outside the gene matches. The CDR3 covers 16 residues. The germline V gene has CDR1 LNHDA and CDR2 SQIVND (reference sequence). Clones were sequenced by immunoSEQ multiplex PCR, and TCRdb holds only the in-frame ones, with some missing. The sample lists some 48,000 clones, approximately 80% seen once, with around 5.4% in the top ten. Allocation to cohorts depended on clinical history reported by the participants. The J gene is TRBJ2-2, the V gene TRBV19, with 9 bases matching TRBD2. The source is a woman in her fifties or sixties with acute COVID-19. Source material: PBMCs or T cells enriched from blood (not recorded which). The CDR3 sequence is CASSRSSGENTGELFF. As DNA, the CDR3 is TGTGCCAGTAGTAGGTCTAGCGGGGAGAACACCGGGGAGCTGTTTTTT.